This T cell receptor beta chain derives from a study of immune heterogeneity within non-small cell lung tumors. Multiplex PCR (32 V and 13 J primers) was used to amplify the TCR beta CDR3. TCRdb re-analysed the multiplex PCR reads in MiXCR, keeping a single row per CDR3 protein. Of approximately 4,500 distinct CDR3 sequences detected, less than 25% appear once; the ten largest clones hold about 9.8%. For each sample, template was around 650 ng of bulk tumor genomic DNA. Several biopsies were spaced far apart within each primary tumor and obtained as surgery took place. The study enrolled patients with untreated, newly diagnosed non-small cell lung cancer who underwent curative surgery. There are 12 residues in the CDR3. In germline, CDR1 is MDHEN, CDR2 SYDVKM.

The source material was lung tumor tissue. The sequence came from a man in his fifties with non-small cell lung cancer. This sequence joins TRBV28 and TRBJ1-2; D call uncertain. The CDR3 nucleotides are TGTGGCAGTTTAAGGCGGGACTATGGCTACACCTTC. Protein sequence: CGSLRRDYGYTF.